This T cell receptor beta chain was sequenced during a study of blood T cell repertoires in COVID-19. Study context: There were acute and convalescent COVID-19 samples, and they came from the United States, Italy and Spain.

CDR1 and CDR2 from the germline V gene are SGHNT and YENEEA. V was pared by 1 base and J by 6 bases, with 9 bases between. The CDR3 has 14 amino acids. Data came from immunoSEQ multiplex PCR; TCRdb stores just in-frame clones and leaves some out. Here the sample spans about 200,000 clones, about 80% being singletons. In Seattle, patients joined the study during active infection and were tracked longitudinally. The TCR comes from a woman in her sixties or seventies with COVID-19, enrolled during active disease. Sequencing used peripheral blood. The chain uses TRBV11-3 and TRBJ2-2; TRBD2 is a possible D gene (6 bases). DNA of the CDR3: TGTGCCAGCAGCTTAGGCGGGGATTCCGGGGAGCTGTTTTTT. Protein sequence: CASSLGGDSGELFF.